Listed below are T cell receptor beta chains from one sample, sequenced in a study of radiotherapy plus CTLA-4 blockade in lung cancer. Produced via immunoSEQ multiplex PCR; TCRdb's table is partial and in-frame only. The sample gives around 110,000 clones, more than 75% of which show up once; 3% to 4% is in the top ten. This specimen was peripheral blood, taken from a patient treated with radiotherapy plus ipilimumab. Every receptor here comes from a human donor with non-small cell lung cancer that progressed on radiotherapy plus ipilimumab. Some clones in this sample may be carry-over from other donors' samples. The CDR3 runs from the conserved cysteine through the conserved F or W. D genes are given only for firm matches. Clone sizes are given selectively: once, few, many, or a class where the clone is expanded.

D gene: .
V gene: TRBV7-6
clone size: .
J gene: TRBJ2-1
CDR3 DNA: TGTGCCAGCAGCTTAGCCCTAGCAAATGAGCAGTTCTTC
CDR3 protein: CASSLALANEQFF

D gene: .
V gene: TRBV19
clone size: .
J gene: TRBJ2-1
CDR3 DNA: TGTGCCAGTAGAGAGAGGGACCCAGACAATGAGCAGTTCTTC
CDR3 protein: CASRERDPDNEQFF

D gene: TRBD1
V gene: TRBV28
clone size: .
J gene: TRBJ1-1
CDR3 DNA: TGTGCCAGCAGTTTCTGGGACAGGGGCTCCATGAACACTGAAGCTTTCTTT
CDR3 protein: CASSFWDRGSMNTEAFF

D gene: .
V gene: TRBV18
clone size: .
J gene: TRBJ1-2
CDR3 DNA: TGTGCCAGCTCACCAGGACAGTACTATGGCTACACCTTC
CDR3 protein: CASSPGQYYGYTF

D gene: TRBD1
V gene: TRBV4-3
clone size: .
J gene: TRBJ1-4
CDR3 DNA: TGCGCCAGCAGCCATGGTGTGACCGGGACAGGGGTTGAAAAACTGTTTTTT
CDR3 protein: CASSHGVTGTGVEKLFF

D gene: TRBD2
V gene: TRBV5-1
clone size: .
J gene: TRBJ2-7
CDR3 DNA: TGCGCCAGCAGCAGGGGACTAGCGGGGAGCTCCTACGAGCAGTACTTC
CDR3 protein: CASSRGLAGSSYEQYF

D gene: .
V gene: TRBV7-2
clone size: .
J gene: TRBJ1-6
CDR3 DNA: TGTGCCATTCGATCCGGGGCGAGCTCCTATAATTCACCCCTCCACTTT
CDR3 protein: CAIRSGASSYNSPLHF

D gene: .
V gene: TRBV7-3
clone size: .
J gene: TRBJ1-5
CDR3 DNA: TGTGCCAGCAGCTTAAATTCGGGAGATCAGCCCCAGCATTTT
CDR3 protein: CASSLNSGDQPQHF

D gene: TRBD2
V gene: TRBV7-3
clone size: .
J gene: TRBJ2-3
CDR3 DNA: TGTGCCAGCAGCTCCCCGGGACTAGCGGGGGTTGGGGAAATAGATACGCAGTATTTT
CDR3 protein: CASSSPGLAGVGEIDTQYF

D gene: .
V gene: TRBV7-8
clone size: .
J gene: TRBJ2-7
CDR3 DNA: TGTGCCAGCAGCGTGGACAGATCCTACGAGCAGTACTTC
CDR3 protein: CASSVDRSYEQYF

D gene: .
V gene: TRBV7-2
clone size: few
J gene: TRBJ1-1
CDR3 DNA: TGTGCCAGCAGCCAACAGGGGAACACTGAAGCTTTCTTT
CDR3 protein: CASSQQGNTEAFF

D gene: .
V gene: TRBV18
clone size: .
J gene: TRBJ1-3
CDR3 DNA: TGTGCCAGCTCACCACTTGTGGGGCAGGGAAACACCATATATTTT
CDR3 protein: CASSPLVGQGNTIYF

D gene: .
V gene: TRBV9
clone size: .
J gene: TRBJ1-2
CDR3 DNA: TGTGCCAGCAGCGCCGACCCGAGTTCCTATGGCTACACCTTC
CDR3 protein: CASSADPSSYGYTF

D gene: .
V gene: TRBV6-5
clone size: once
J gene: TRBJ1-1
CDR3 DNA: TGTGCCAGCAGACCCAAGGGGATCGCAAACACTGAAGCTTTCTTT
CDR3 protein: CASRPKGIANTEAFF

D gene: .
V gene: TRBV5-1
clone size: .
J gene: TRBJ2-1
CDR3 DNA: TGCGCCAGCAGCCCTCTAGAAGGGGGGTACTACAATGAGCAGTTCTTC
CDR3 protein: CASSPLEGGYYNEQFF

D gene: TRBD2
V gene: TRBV19
clone size: .
J gene: TRBJ2-1
CDR3 DNA: TGTGCCAGTAGCACGACTAGCGGGGGCTACAATGAGCAGTTCTTC
CDR3 protein: CASSTTSGGYNEQFF

D gene: .
V gene: TRBV5-5
clone size: .
J gene: TRBJ2-2
CDR3 DNA: TGTGCCAGCAGCTTGTTGCCAGGGGAGGGCACCGGGGAGCTGTTTTTT
CDR3 protein: CASSLLPGEGTGELFF

D gene: .
V gene: TRBV5-1
clone size: .
J gene: TRBJ1-5
CDR3 DNA: TGCGCCAGCAGCCTTGGACAGCCCGGGAATCAGCCCCAGCATTTT
CDR3 protein: CASSLGQPGNQPQHF

D gene: .
V gene: TRBV18
clone size: many
J gene: TRBJ2-7
CDR3 DNA: TGTGCCAGCTCACCACCAGGGGGAGGAAGGGACGAGCAGTACTTC
CDR3 protein: CASSPPGGGRDEQYF

D gene: TRBD1
V gene: TRBV7-2
clone size: .
J gene: TRBJ1-2
CDR3 DNA: TGTGCCAGTACCCTTAGGGCACGAGGACAGGGGGCGTCCGACTATGGCTACACCTTC
CDR3 protein: CASTLRARGQGASDYGYTF

D gene: .
V gene: TRBV7-2
clone size: .
J gene: TRBJ2-6
CDR3 DNA: TGTGCCAGCAGCTCCACCTCCGGGGCTGGGGCCAACGTCCTGACTTTC
CDR3 protein: CASSSTSGAGANVLTF

D gene: TRBD1
V gene: TRBV19
clone size: .
J gene: TRBJ1-1
CDR3 DNA: TGTGCCAGTGCCGACAGGGCGGTGGAGGTTGAAGCTTTCTTT
CDR3 protein: CASADRAVEVEAFF

D gene: TRBD1
V gene: TRBV27
clone size: once
J gene: TRBJ1-2
CDR3 DNA: TGTGCCAGCAGTTTCGGGGGGACAGTCCATGGCTACACCTTC
CDR3 protein: CASSFGGTVHGYTF

D gene: .
V gene: TRBV20-1
clone size: .
J gene: TRBJ1-3
CDR3 DNA: TGCAGTGCTAGTCTGGGAAACACCATATATTTT
CDR3 protein: CSASLGNTIYF

D gene: TRBD2
V gene: TRBV6-8
clone size: .
J gene: TRBJ2-3
CDR3 DNA: TGTGCCAGCAGTTTTACCTCGGGGGGGACAGATACGCAGTATTTT
CDR3 protein: CASSFTSGGTDTQYF